The 8 T cell receptor beta chains listed next were all sequenced from one sample in a study of human T cells and chemical hapten exposure. MiXCR, applied by TCRdb to the RACE reads, yields one record per CDR3 protein. The sample consists of a few hundred thousand distinct CDR3 sequences, nearly 6.5% of them appearing once. Sample time point: patch test 2, 6 weeks after DPC sensitization. Indicated treatment: therapeutic diphenylcyclopropenone sensitization with weekly scalp DPC. Sequencing used whole blood, obtained in connection with sensitization to the hapten diphenylcyclopropenone (DPC). These receptors came from a woman between 18 and 29 years old with alopecia areata. Some clones in this sample may be carry-over from other donors' samples.

The rearrangement links TRBV12-5 to TRBJ1-1; D not certain. The V gene lost 2 bases and the J gene lost 0 bases, with 13 bases spanning the gap. The CDR3 contains 16 residues. Germline CDR1 reads LGHNT; CDR2 reads FRNRAP. The CDR3 protein is CASGLPVGVMNTEAFF. Written as DNA, the CDR3 is TGTGCTAGTGGTTTGCCCGTTGGGGTGATGAACACTGAAGCTTTCTTT.

This clonotype was counted ten times or more. CDR3 loop: CASSEALGGSYEQYF. CDR3 DNA: TGTGCCAGCAGTGAAGCGTTAGGGGGGTCCTACGAGCAGTACTTC. The V call is TRBV6-1, the J call TRBJ2-7, with D possibly being TRBD1 or TRBD2 (6 bases each). Looked up from germline, CDR1 is MNHNS and CDR2 is SASEGT. The V gene lost 0 bases and the J gene lost 1 base, with 10 bases spanning the gap. This CDR3 is 15 amino acids long.

This clonotype has just a few counts. V is TRBV4-2 and J is TRBJ2-2; D is tentatively TRBD1 or TRBD2 (5 bases each). Germline V gene sequence: CDR1 LGHNA, CDR2 YNFKEQ. This CDR3 is 16 amino acids long. The V end lost 0 bases, the J end lost 9 bases, and 17 bases lay between the germline ends. The CDR3 DNA sequence: TGTGCCAGCAGCCAAGATAAGGGGACGGCCGGAAGGGAGCTGTTTTTT. This translates into CASSQDKGTAGRELFF.

This clonotype appeared many times. DNA of the CDR3: TGCAGTGCTTCGACAGGGCTAGATCAGCCCCAGCATTTT. Protein product: CSASTGLDQPQHF. This chain links TRBV20-1 with TRBJ1-5; TRBD1 aligns across 7 bases. The V gene end was trimmed by 5 bases and the J gene end by 5 bases; junction bases not matched to a gene: 6. CDR3 size: 13 residues. Germline V gene lookup returns CDR1 DFQATT and CDR2 SNEGSKA (reference sequence).

This clonotype was recorded at least ten times. The chain carries TRBV3-1 and TRBJ1-1, with D possibly TRBD1 on 6 matching bases. The CDR3 contains 15 residues. Germline V CDR1 and CDR2: LGHDT, YNNKEL (reference sequence). V was clipped by 4 bases and J by 1 base, with 13 bases between them. CDR3 DNA sequence: TGTGCCAGCAGCCCGGGGGGGGCGGGGAACACTGAAGCTTTCTTT. This translates into CASSPGGAGNTEAFF. The complete variable domain, with remaining parts taken from reference TRBV3-1 and TRBJ1-1, reads DTAVSQTPKYLVTQMGNDKSIKCEQNLGHDTMYWYKQDSKKFLKIMFSYNNKELIINETVPNRFSPKSPDKAHLNLHINSLELGDSAVYFCASSPGGAGNTEAFFGQGTRLTVV.

The table lists this clonotype with a few counts. The J gene is TRBJ2-7, the V gene TRBV28; the match to TRBD1 covers 7 bases. The V segment lost 4 bases and the J segment 4 bases; nucleotides outside the gene matches: 10. Germline-derived CDR1 and CDR2 are MDHEN and SYDVKM. CDR3 length: 15 amino acids. CDR3 in amino acids: CASSYPPGTVYEQYF. As DNA, the CDR3 is TGTGCCAGCAGTTACCCCCCAGGGACAGTATACGAGCAGTACTTC.

This clonotype came up many times. The chain employs TRBV7-2 and TRBJ1-5, with D uncertain. The CDR3 is made up of 13 amino acids. Trimming stripped 4 bases from V and 5 bases from J, with 9 bases between. Germline-derived CDR1 and CDR2 are SGHTA and FQGNSA. CDR3 sequence (DNA): TGTGCCAGCAGCTCCGGTCGAGATCAGCCCCAGCATTTT. This codes for CASSSGRDQPQHF.

This clonotype was seen repeatedly, ten times or more. The chain uses TRBV10-3 and TRBJ1-2; D call uncertain. The CDR3 runs to 13 residues. Germline assignment: CDR1 ENHRY and CDR2 SYGVKD. The V gene lost 2 bases and the J gene lost 5 bases, with 9 bases spanning the gap. This CDR3 reads CAISEREKYGYTF. Written as DNA, the CDR3 is TGTGCCATCAGTGAGAGGGAGAAATATGGCTACACCTTC.